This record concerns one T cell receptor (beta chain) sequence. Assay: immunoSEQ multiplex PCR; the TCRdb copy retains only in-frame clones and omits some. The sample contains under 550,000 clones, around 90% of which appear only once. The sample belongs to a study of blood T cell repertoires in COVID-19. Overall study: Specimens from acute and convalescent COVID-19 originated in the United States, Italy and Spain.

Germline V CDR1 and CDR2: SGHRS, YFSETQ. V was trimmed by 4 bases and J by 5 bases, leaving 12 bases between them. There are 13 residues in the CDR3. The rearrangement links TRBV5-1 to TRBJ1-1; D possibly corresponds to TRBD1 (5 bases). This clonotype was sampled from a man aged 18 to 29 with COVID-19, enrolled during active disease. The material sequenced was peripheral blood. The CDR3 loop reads CASSTGVRTEAFF. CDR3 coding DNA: TGCGCCAGCAGCACGGGGGTAAGGACTGAAGCTTTCTTT.